Listed below are T cell receptor beta chains from one sample, sequenced in a study of cytomegalovirus exposure and HLA in healthy donors. Only in-frame clones appear in the TCRdb table, and some are missing; sequencing was by immunoSEQ multiplex PCR. This repertoire includes over 200,000 clones. Sample: PBMCs. These receptors were collected from a woman aged 25 to 39 in good health and CMV-seropositive. Both conserved end residues are part of each CDR3. D genes are given only for firm matches.

cdr3_length,j_call,d_call,v_call,cdr3_aa,cdr3_nt
14,TRBJ1-1,NA,TRBV18,CASSPAGRDTEAFF,TGTGCCAGCTCACCGGCAGGGAGGGACACTGAAGCTTTCTTT
13,TRBJ2-1,NA,TRBV9,CASSVGTTNEQFF,TGTGCCAGCAGCGTCGGGACAACGAATGAGCAGTTCTTC
16,TRBJ2-7,TRBD1,TRBV10-3,CAIRSDRGGGTYEQYF,TGTGCCATCAGATCGGACAGGGGTGGTGGTACCTACGAGCAGTACTTC
16,TRBJ2-3,NA,TRBV6-6,CASSRGWEPSTDTQYF,TGTGCCAGCAGCCGCGGATGGGAGCCTAGCACAGATACGCAGTATTTT
13,TRBJ2-7,NA,TRBV4-1,CASSPTLELEQYF,TGCGCCAGCAGCCCCACGTTAGAACTAGAGCAGTACTTC
14,TRBJ2-2,NA,TRBV11-2,CASSRLSSTGELFF,TGTGCCAGCAGCCGACTGAGTAGCACCGGGGAGCTGTTTTTT
13,TRBJ1-6,TRBD1,TRBV7-9,CASAGQQDSPLHF,TGTGCCAGCGCGGGACAGCAGGATTCACCCCTCCACTTT
13,TRBJ1-1,NA,TRBV5-1,CASSFPGLAEAFF,TGCGCCAGCAGCTTTCCAGGGTTGGCTGAAGCTTTCTTT
14,TRBJ2-7,NA,TRBV5-6,CASSLTGAVGEQYF,TGTGCCAGCAGCCTCACGGGAGCGGTGGGCGAGCAGTACTTC
16,TRBJ2-3,TRBD2,TRBV4-3,CASSQDRTSISDTQYF,TGCGCCAGCAGCCAAGACAGGACTAGCATTTCAGATACGCAGTATTTT
15,TRBJ2-2,NA,TRBV14,CASSLDRKPTGELFF,TGTGCCAGCAGCCTCGACAGGAAACCTACCGGGGAGCTGTTTTTT
15,TRBJ2-5,NA,TRBV2,CASSNTGAGTETQYF,TGTGCCAGCAGTAACACCGGGGCGGGGACAGAGACCCAGTACTTC
12,TRBJ1-1,NA,TRBV30,CAGGGRYTEAFF,TGTGCCGGGGGGGGTAGGTACACTGAAGCTTTCTTT
16,TRBJ2-3,NA,TRBV5-1,CASSSGSGRDTDTQYF,TGCGCCAGCAGCTCAGGGTCGGGCAGGGACACAGATACGCAGTATTTT
15,TRBJ1-2,NA,TRBV6-4,CASSAAFGQNYGYTF,TGTGCCAGCAGTGCTGCCTTTGGACAGAACTATGGCTACACCTTC
15,TRBJ2-7,TRBD2,TRBV6-6,CASTVRAGDYYEQYF,TGTGCCAGCACCGTCAGAGCGGGGGACTACTACGAGCAGTACTTC
16,TRBJ2-1,NA,TRBV11-3,CASSEEFRDSRSEQFF,TGTGCCAGCAGCGAGGAATTCCGGGACTCCCGCAGTGAGCAGTTCTTC
15,TRBJ2-3,TRBD2,TRBV7-2,CASSRLAGPWDTQYF,TGTGCCAGCAGTCGACTAGCGGGGCCTTGGGATACGCAGTATTTT
15,TRBJ2-7,TRBD1,TRBV10-3,CAISKGQGVGDEQYF,TGTGCCATCAGTAAGGGACAGGGGGTCGGAGACGAGCAGTACTTC
15,TRBJ1-1,NA,TRBV5-1,CASSLVVRSNTEAFF,TGCGCCAGCAGCTTGGTCGTCAGATCGAACACTGAAGCTTTCTTT
13,TRBJ2-4,TRBD2,TRBV7-9,CASSRLAGDIQYF,TGTGCCAGCAGCAGACTAGCGGGAGACATTCAGTACTTC
14,TRBJ2-7,TRBD1,TRBV12-5,CASESGTGQYEQYF,TGTGCTAGTGAGTCAGGGACAGGGCAGTACGAGCAGTACTTC
18,TRBJ2-1,NA,TRBV9,CASSVPTLDGDSYNEQFF,TGTGCCAGCAGCGTCCCGACCTTGGACGGGGACTCCTACAATGAGCAGTTCTTC
15,TRBJ2-2,TRBD1,TRBV9,CASSLGQGDTGELFF,TGTGCCAGCAGCCTTGGACAGGGGGACACCGGGGAGCTGTTTTTT
15,TRBJ2-3,TRBD1,TRBV29-1,CSVEGGQGATDTQYF,TGCAGCGTTGAAGGGGGACAGGGGGCCACGGATACGCAGTATTTT
17,TRBJ2-1,TRBD2,TRBV7-9,CASSLDGAGDPPEEQFF,TGTGCCAGCAGCTTAGATGGTGCGGGAGATCCCCCGGAAGAGCAGTTCTTC
16,TRBJ2-2,TRBD1,TRBV5-1,CATSKGGQANTGELFF,TGCGCCACCAGCAAGGGGGGACAGGCGAACACCGGGGAGCTGTTTTTT
17,TRBJ2-3,TRBD2,TRBV9,CASSARTSGISTDTQYF,TGTGCCAGCAGCGCCCGGACTAGCGGGATTAGCACAGATACGCAGTATTTT
14,TRBJ1-4,NA,TRBV11-3,CASSFRDNNEKLFF,TGTGCCAGCAGCTTCCGGGACAATAATGAAAAACTGTTTTTT
16,TRBJ2-7,TRBD2,TRBV18,CASSPLTSGTSYEQYF,TGTGCCAGCTCACCCCTGACTAGCGGGACTTCCTACGAGCAGTACTTC
12,TRBJ2-5,NA,TRBV2,CASSERGTTQYF,TGTGCCAGCAGTGAACGGGGGACTACCCAGTACTTC
16,TRBJ1-1,NA,TRBV7-2,CASSLGSAGPNTEAFF,TGTGCCAGCAGCTTAGGGTCGGCAGGGCCGAACACTGAAGCTTTCTTT
13,TRBJ1-6,NA,TRBV7-2,CASSIAHRHPLHF,TGTGCCAGCAGCATCGCCCACCGACATCCCCTCCACTTT
16,TRBJ2-3,NA,TRBV7-2,CASSFLTSPYTDTQYF,TGTGCCAGCAGCTTCCTAACTAGTCCCTACACAGATACGCAGTATTTT
12,TRBJ1-1,NA,TRBV7-6,CASSLPTGEAFF,TGTGCCAGCAGCTTGCCGACGGGGGAAGCTTTCTTT
14,TRBJ2-5,NA,TRBV18,CASSPGQTEETQYF,TGTGCCAGCTCGCCTGGACAGACAGAAGAGACCCAGTACTTC
13,TRBJ2-7,NA,TRBV5-1,CASSIGRDSEQYF,TGCGCCAGCAGCATCGGACGGGACTCCGAGCAGTACTTC
15,TRBJ2-7,TRBD1,TRBV6-5,CASLRYRGGPYEQYF,TGTGCCAGCTTACGTTACAGGGGCGGCCCCTACGAGCAGTACTTC
13,TRBJ2-1,NA,TRBV29-1,CSVGRTGPNEQFF,TGCAGCGTTGGACGAACAGGGCCGAATGAGCAGTTCTTC
15,TRBJ2-5,TRBD1,TRBV10-3,CATGGDRGAEETQYF,TGTGCCACCGGCGGGGACAGGGGGGCCGAAGAGACCCAGTACTTC
13,TRBJ1-5,NA,TRBV2,CASSEESNQPQHF,TGTGCCAGCAGTGAGGAGTCAAATCAGCCCCAGCATTTT
14,TRBJ2-3,NA,TRBV10-3,CAISETGNTDTQYF,TGTGCCATCAGTGAAACAGGTAACACAGATACGCAGTATTTT
13,TRBJ2-7,NA,TRBV2,CASTELLFYEQYF,TGTGCCAGCACCGAACTCCTATTCTACGAGCAGTACTTC
13,TRBJ2-2,NA,TRBV30,CAWSVRVPGELFF,TGTGCCTGGAGTGTACGGGTCCCCGGGGAGCTGTTTTTT
17,TRBJ1-1,TRBD1,TRBV7-9,CASSFPVTTGVNTEAFF,TGTGCCAGCAGCTTTCCCGTAACGACAGGGGTTAACACTGAAGCTTTCTTT
12,TRBJ1-2,NA,TRBV5-8,CASSFSNYGYTF,TGTGCCAGCAGCTTCAGTAACTATGGCTACACCTTC
12,TRBJ2-7,NA,TRBV28,CASRPTDYEQYF,TGTGCCAGCAGGCCGACTGATTACGAGCAGTACTTC
19,TRBJ2-2,NA,TRBV18,CASSPRTGNPSSNTGELFF,TGTGCCAGCTCACCGCGTACAGGGAACCCTTCCTCGAACACCGGGGAGCTGTTTTTT